This section outlines one T cell receptor beta chain sequence together with its context. This entry is derived from a study of shared clonotypes between healthy human individuals. The repertoire was sequenced with immunoSEQ multiplex PCR; TCRdb's copy has only in-frame clones and lacks some. The sample lists 2 million to 2.5 million clones; approximately 94% were seen once. V gave up 0 bases and J gave up 7 bases, with 24 bases separating them. CDR3 length: 18 residues. The germline V gene encodes CDR1 MGHRA and CDR2 YSYEKL. The gene calls are TRBV4-1 and TRBJ1-2; D is uncertain. The receptor was derived from a man aged 18-30 years in good health. Sample: naive CD4+ T cells sorted from blood. Subset described: CD45RA+ positively selected. The CDR3 here is CASSQDEDLGPLSVGYTF. The CDR3 nucleotides read TGCGCCAGCAGCCAAGACGAGGATTTAGGTCCTCTGTCGGTTGGCTACACCTTC.